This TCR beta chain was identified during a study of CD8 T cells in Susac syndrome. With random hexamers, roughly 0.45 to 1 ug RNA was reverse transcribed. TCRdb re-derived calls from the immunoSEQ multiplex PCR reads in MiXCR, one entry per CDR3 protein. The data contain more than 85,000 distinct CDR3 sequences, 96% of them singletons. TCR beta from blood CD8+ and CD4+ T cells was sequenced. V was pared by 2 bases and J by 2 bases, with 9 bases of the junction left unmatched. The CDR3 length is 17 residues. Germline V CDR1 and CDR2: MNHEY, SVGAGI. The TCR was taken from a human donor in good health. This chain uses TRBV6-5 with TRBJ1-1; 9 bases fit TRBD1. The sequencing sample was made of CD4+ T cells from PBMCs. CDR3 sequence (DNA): TGTGCCAGCAGTTACGGGTTAAGGGGACAGGGAAACACTGAAGCTTTCTTT. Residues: CASSYGLRGQGNTEAFF.